This is a list of T cell receptor beta chains from one sample in a study of T-cell reconstitution after alpha-beta-depleted transplantation in children. TCRdb processed the PCR reads anew with MiXCR; each CDR3 protein has one entry. The sample records tens of thousands of distinct CDR3 sequences, under 7.5% being singletons. This specimen consisted of peripheral blood, obtained 60 days after TCRalphabeta/CD19-depleted stem cell transplant. The receptors shown here come from a child younger than two who had a stem cell transplant for acute myeloid leukemia, so the T cells may come from the graft donor. Each CDR3 is given without its conserved first and last residue. The order of the fields is V gene, J gene, CDR3 protein.

V gene: TRBV11-2; J gene: TRBJ2-5; CDR3 protein: ASSLLRTSGRAGETQY
V gene: TRBV6-5; J gene: TRBJ2-1; CDR3 protein: ASRYGSGNYNEQF
V gene: TRBV18; J gene: TRBJ1-2; CDR3 protein: ASSPSAGAPNYGYT
V gene: TRBV7-2; J gene: TRBJ2-1; CDR3 protein: ASSLWGDEQF
V gene: TRBV7-8; J gene: TRBJ2-1; CDR3 protein: ASSLPGLAENEQF
V gene: TRBV28; J gene: TRBJ2-5; CDR3 protein: ASRAVEYQETQY
V gene: TRBV7-3; J gene: TRBJ2-3; CDR3 protein: ASSFGTSGGGDTQY
V gene: TRBV5-5; J gene: TRBJ2-1; CDR3 protein: ASSQLGGSFDNEQF
V gene: TRBV5-6; J gene: TRBJ2-7; CDR3 protein: ASSLTPSGSLYEQY
V gene: TRBV7-9; J gene: TRBJ2-2; CDR3 protein: ASTPTLWLF
V gene: TRBV12-3/TRBV12-4; J gene: TRBJ2-7; CDR3 protein: ASTPDRVNRLTSYEQY
V gene: TRBV20-1; J gene: TRBJ1-5; CDR3 protein: SARDHRDNQPQH
V gene: TRBV29-1; J gene: TRBJ2-1; CDR3 protein: SVVQGFSYNEQF
V gene: TRBV7-8; J gene: TRBJ1-6; CDR3 protein: ASSSPGAAYNSPLH
V gene: TRBV20-1; J gene: TRBJ1-2; CDR3 protein: SALLRAEEGGYT
V gene: TRBV30; J gene: TRBJ2-1; CDR3 protein: AWRWGLDSYNEQF
V gene: TRBV7-2; J gene: TRBJ2-7; CDR3 protein: ASSRTSGSYEQY
V gene: TRBV5-1; J gene: TRBJ2-5; CDR3 protein: ASSLTANQETQY
V gene: TRBV28; J gene: TRBJ2-3; CDR3 protein: ASTTAAGGADTQY
V gene: TRBV12-3/TRBV12-4; J gene: TRBJ2-5; CDR3 protein: ASSRLAGAETQY
V gene: TRBV20-1; J gene: TRBJ2-1; CDR3 protein: SAFTGTGAYNEQF
V gene: TRBV7-8; J gene: TRBJ2-7; CDR3 protein: ASSVRDSTYEQY
V gene: TRBV6-5; J gene: TRBJ1-2; CDR3 protein: ATPKLQNYGYT
V gene: TRBV6-2/TRBV6-3; J gene: TRBJ2-2; CDR3 protein: ASSYGTVNTGELF
V gene: TRBV3-1; J gene: TRBJ1-1; CDR3 protein: ASNGAQGDTEAF
V gene: TRBV10-3; J gene: TRBJ2-1; CDR3 protein: AIMKDRDKYEQF
V gene: TRBV4-2; J gene: TRBJ2-4; CDR3 protein: ASSWAEAKNIQY
V gene: TRBV5-1; J gene: TRBJ1-1; CDR3 protein: ATKSEGLVSEAF
V gene: TRBV20-1; J gene: TRBJ1-6; CDR3 protein: SARARDREHISSYNSPLH
V gene: TRBV29-1; J gene: TRBJ2-5; CDR3 protein: SVVGREGPRETQY
V gene: TRBV27; J gene: TRBJ2-2; CDR3 protein: ASLPAVLNTGELF
V gene: TRBV28; J gene: TRBJ2-4; CDR3 protein: ASSLSGSGRRGIQY
V gene: TRBV3-1; J gene: TRBJ2-5; CDR3 protein: ASSPLTSGDQETQY
V gene: TRBV2; J gene: TRBJ2-3; CDR3 protein: ASSEGSTDTQY
V gene: TRBV29-1; J gene: TRBJ1-1; CDR3 protein: SVGVGAGEAF
V gene: TRBV7-2; J gene: TRBJ2-1; CDR3 protein: ASSLPWTGRDEQF
V gene: TRBV6-6; J gene: TRBJ2-7; CDR3 protein: ASSYGHYEQY
V gene: TRBV27; J gene: TRBJ1-1; CDR3 protein: ASSPKGADTEAF
V gene: TRBV27; J gene: TRBJ1-1; CDR3 protein: ASRERGTEAF
V gene: TRBV29-1; J gene: TRBJ2-7; CDR3 protein: SVVAGGSYEQY
V gene: TRBV11-1; J gene: TRBJ2-7; CDR3 protein: ASSYTPVPREPDYEQY
V gene: TRBV4-3; J gene: TRBJ2-7; CDR3 protein: ASSQGGPGYEQY
V gene: TRBV6-2/TRBV6-3; J gene: TRBJ1-2; CDR3 protein: ASSHMDSFYGYT
V gene: TRBV27; J gene: TRBJ2-1; CDR3 protein: ASTSGNEQF
V gene: TRBV28; J gene: TRBJ2-4; CDR3 protein: ASSLFFSTGSQNIQY
V gene: TRBV5-1; J gene: TRBJ2-1; CDR3 protein: ASSPTDRVYNEQF
V gene: TRBV4-3; J gene: TRBJ2-7; CDR3 protein: ASSQVAGTGVGEQY
V gene: TRBV5-6; J gene: TRBJ2-3; CDR3 protein: ASSLGGDTQY
V gene: TRBV3-1; J gene: TRBJ2-2; CDR3 protein: ASSQRLAGGQGGELF
V gene: TRBV29-1; J gene: TRBJ1-1; CDR3 protein: SVARTEAF
V gene: TRBV7-9; J gene: TRBJ2-7; CDR3 protein: ASRREYLGASYEQY
V gene: TRBV27; J gene: TRBJ2-3; CDR3 protein: ASTWRSGGADTQY
V gene: TRBV27; J gene: TRBJ1-1; CDR3 protein: ASSTGVARTEAF
V gene: TRBV27; J gene: TRBJ1-1; CDR3 protein: ASSFVGGEAF